These T cell receptor beta chains were read from a single sample in a study of shared clonotypes between healthy human individuals. Here immunoSEQ multiplex PCR was the method, and the copy in TCRdb shows in-frame clones only, minus some. The table has some 2,000,000 clones, 95% seen once. Sequencing was done on a sample of naive CD4+ T cells sorted from blood. The receptors originated from a man between 18 and 29 years old in good health. CDR3s include the opening cysteine and the closing phenylalanine or tryptophan. Each record gives: clone size, D gene, V gene, J gene, CDR3 protein, CDR3 DNA. A D gene is named only where the DNA matches it firmly. Clone size is not always given. Where it is, it says once, few, many or a class for expanded clones.

abundance: once
d_gene: -
v_gene: TRBV6-6
j_gene: TRBJ2-3
CDR3aa: CASSFPGTDTQYF
CDR3nt: TGTGCCAGCAGTTTCCCGGGGACAGATACGCAGTATTTT

abundance: -
d_gene: TRBD2
v_gene: TRBV11-3
j_gene: TRBJ2-1
CDR3aa: CASSFGTSGGNNEQFF
CDR3nt: TGTGCCAGCAGCTTCGGGACTAGCGGGGGTAACAATGAGCAGTTCTTC

abundance: -
d_gene: TRBD2
v_gene: TRBV7-9
j_gene: TRBJ2-3
CDR3aa: CASSLASGTSGSTDTQYF
CDR3nt: TGTGCCAGCAGCTTAGCCTCCGGGACTAGCGGAAGCACAGATACGCAGTATTTT

abundance: -
d_gene: -
v_gene: TRBV27
j_gene: TRBJ1-6
CDR3aa: CASSLQGNSPLHF
CDR3nt: TGTGCCAGCAGTTTACAGGGTAATTCACCCCTCCACTTT

abundance: -
d_gene: -
v_gene: TRBV5-1
j_gene: TRBJ1-2
CDR3aa: CASSLDRQDLYGYTF
CDR3nt: TGCGCCAGCAGCTTGGACCGACAGGATCTCTATGGCTACACCTTC

abundance: -
d_gene: TRBD2
v_gene: TRBV10-1
j_gene: TRBJ2-5
CDR3aa: CASVRPFGRGCQETQYF
CDR3nt: TGCGCCAGCGTAAGGCCCTTTGGGAGGGGCTGCCAAGAGACCCAGTACTTC

abundance: -
d_gene: -
v_gene: TRBV30
j_gene: TRBJ1-4
CDR3aa: CAWSGGFPNEKLFF
CDR3nt: TGTGCCTGGAGCGGTGGGTTTCCTAATGAAAAACTGTTTTTT

abundance: -
d_gene: -
v_gene: TRBV4-1
j_gene: TRBJ2-7
CDR3aa: CASSQDSGNYEQYF
CDR3nt: TGCGCCAGCAGCCAAGACTCAGGCAACTACGAGCAGTACTTC

abundance: -
d_gene: -
v_gene: TRBV6-1
j_gene: TRBJ1-1
CDR3aa: CASSGLTEAFF
CDR3nt: TGTGCCAGCAGTGGACTGACAGAGGCTTTCTTT

abundance: -
d_gene: -
v_gene: TRBV28
j_gene: TRBJ2-2
CDR3aa: CASSYNTGELFF
CDR3nt: TGTGCCAGCAGTTATAACACCGGGGAGCTGTTTTTT

abundance: -
d_gene: -
v_gene: TRBV7-2
j_gene: TRBJ2-1
CDR3aa: CASTFAAQPNYNEQFF
CDR3nt: TGTGCCAGCACCTTCGCTGCCCAGCCCAATTACAATGAGCAGTTCTTC

abundance: -
d_gene: -
v_gene: TRBV5-1
j_gene: TRBJ2-7
CDR3aa: CASSLGQGRGYF
CDR3nt: TGCGCCAGCAGCTTGGGGCAGGGAAGAGGGTACTTC

abundance: -
d_gene: TRBD1
v_gene: TRBV5-1
j_gene: TRBJ2-2
CDR3aa: CASGQGAAGELFF
CDR3nt: TGCGCCAGCGGACAGGGGGCGGCCGGGGAGCTGTTTTTT

abundance: once
d_gene: -
v_gene: TRBV7-9
j_gene: TRBJ2-1
CDR3aa: CASSLVITSTYNEQFF
CDR3nt: TGTGCCAGCAGCTTAGTTATAACCAGCACTTACAATGAGCAGTTCTTC

abundance: -
d_gene: TRBD1
v_gene: TRBV19
j_gene: TRBJ1-6
CDR3aa: CASSHRDSHSPLHF
CDR3nt: TGTGCCAGTAGCCACCGGGACAGTCATTCACCCCTCCACTTT

abundance: -
d_gene: TRBD2
v_gene: TRBV5-1
j_gene: TRBJ2-3
CDR3aa: CASSFILAGGVTDTQYF
CDR3nt: TGCGCCAGCAGCTTTATCCTAGCGGGAGGGGTGACAGATACGCAGTATTTT

abundance: -
d_gene: TRBD2
v_gene: TRBV5-4
j_gene: TRBJ2-5
CDR3aa: CASSPGGVGETQYF
CDR3nt: TGTGCCAGCAGCCCGGGGGGGGTAGGAGAGACCCAGTACTTC

abundance: -
d_gene: -
v_gene: TRBV18
j_gene: TRBJ1-6
CDR3aa: CASSPPPGLGSPLHF
CDR3nt: TGTGCCAGCTCACCACCGCCGGGGTTGGGGTCACCCCTCCACTTT

abundance: once
d_gene: TRBD2
v_gene: TRBV28
j_gene: TRBJ2-7
CDR3aa: CASIQRGVLDEQYF
CDR3nt: TGTGCCAGCATCCAGCGGGGGGTTCTTGACGAGCAGTACTTC

abundance: -
d_gene: -
v_gene: TRBV6-6
j_gene: TRBJ2-2
CDR3aa: CASSYWGFRGTGELFF
CDR3nt: TGTGCCAGCAGTTACTGGGGCTTCAGGGGCACCGGGGAGCTGTTTTTT

abundance: once
d_gene: -
v_gene: TRBV6-1
j_gene: TRBJ1-4
CDR3aa: CASSEVGGYNEKLFF
CDR3nt: TGTGCCAGCAGTGAAGTGGGGGGATATAATGAAAAACTGTTTTTT

abundance: once
d_gene: TRBD1
v_gene: TRBV6-6
j_gene: TRBJ1-6
CDR3aa: CASRSRQGGDSPLHF
CDR3nt: TGTGCCAGCAGATCCCGACAGGGAGGGGATTCACCCCTCCACTTT

abundance: -
d_gene: -
v_gene: TRBV5-1
j_gene: TRBJ2-3
CDR3aa: CASSLTGILADTQYF
CDR3nt: TGCGCCAGCAGCTTAACGGGCATTTTAGCAGATACGCAGTATTTT

abundance: -
d_gene: -
v_gene: TRBV2
j_gene: TRBJ2-2
CDR3aa: CASSGDSNTGELFF
CDR3nt: TGTGCCAGCAGTGGGGACTCGAACACCGGGGAGCTGTTTTTT

abundance: -
d_gene: TRBD2
v_gene: TRBV6-5
j_gene: TRBJ2-7
CDR3aa: CASSPGLAVSYEQYF
CDR3nt: TGTGCCAGCAGTCCCGGACTAGCGGTGTCCTACGAGCAGTACTTC

abundance: -
d_gene: TRBD1
v_gene: TRBV7-9
j_gene: TRBJ2-3
CDR3aa: CASSYNRGVDTQYF
CDR3nt: TGTGCCAGCAGCTACAACAGGGGCGTAGATACGCAGTATTTT

abundance: -
d_gene: -
v_gene: TRBV27
j_gene: TRBJ1-2
CDR3aa: CASSQIGLQPYGYTF
CDR3nt: TGTGCCAGCAGCCAAATCGGCCTACAGCCGTATGGCTACACCTTC